Following are 7 T cell receptor beta chains from one sample sequenced in a study of siplizumab effects on memory and regulatory T cells. Some clones are missing from TCRdb's copy, which holds only in-frame ones; the method was immunoSEQ multiplex PCR. The repertoire holds about 100,000 clones, with about 95% as singletons. Sequencing input: non-Treg CD4+ T cells sorted from blood. Receptors were obtained from a human donor in good health.

The sample holds one count of this clone. This rearrangement joins TRBV19 to TRBJ2-6, with D tentatively TRBD1 or TRBD2 (6 bases each). From germline, CDR1 is LNHDA and CDR2 SQIVND (reference sequence). CDR3 size: 15 residues. Trimming took 4 bases from V and 4 from J, leaving 11 bases between them. The CDR3 spells CASSTPGAGANVLTF. The CDR3 DNA reads TGTGCCAGTAGTACCCCGGGGGCCGGGGCCAACGTCCTGACTTTC.

The rearrangement uses TRBV27 and TRBJ2-6; unclear D gene. In germline, CDR1 is MNHEY, CDR2 SMNVEV (reference sequence). Trimming took 2 bases from V and 4 from J, leaving 6 bases between them. This CDR3 has 14 residues. This chain's CDR3 is CASSLMVGANVLTF. The CDR3 coding sequence is TGTGCCAGCAGTTTAATGGTCGGGGCCAACGTCCTGACTTTC.

The chain carries TRBV29-1 and TRBJ2-6; D is unclear. With 3 bases removed from V and 1 base from J, the gap between germline ends came to 7 bases. CDR3 length equals 14 residues. Germline CDR1 is SQVTM and CDR2 is ANQGSEA. CDR3 nucleotide sequence: TGCAGCGTTGATCCCGGGTCTGGGGCCAACGTCCTGACTTTC. This codes for CSVDPGSGANVLTF.

The rearrangement uses TRBV10-1 and TRBJ1-1; tentative D call: TRBD1 (5 bases). This CDR3 is 13 amino acids long. The ends were cut back, 2 bases at V and 8 bases at J, with 12 bases in the middle. In germline, CDR1 is WNHNN, CDR2 SYGVQD (reference sequence). The CDR3 reads CASSERGSQEAFF. The CDR3 bases are TGCGCCAGCAGTGAGAGGGGCTCCCAAGAAGCTTTCTTT.

V and J are TRBV10-1 and TRBJ2-3, with D unclear. Germline CDR1 is WNHNN and CDR2 is SYGVQD (reference sequence). V was clipped by 0 bases and J by 2 bases, with 3 bases between them. The CDR3 extends over 13 amino acids. Here the CDR3 reads CASSESSTDTQYF. The CDR3 bases are TGCGCCAGCAGTGAGTCTTCCACAGATACGCAGTATTTT.

J is TRBJ2-1 and V is TRBV29-1, with D unclear. The ends were cut back, 1 base at V and 4 bases at J, with 20 bases in the middle. Germline CDR1 and CDR2: SQVTM and ANQGSEA. The CDR3 is 17 residues long. CDR3 in amino acids: CSVEVLPNFYTYNEQFF. Here the CDR3 DNA reads TGCAGCGTTGAAGTCCTACCAAATTTTTACACATACAATGAGCAGTTCTTC.

CDR3 loop: CASSILNSNQPQHF. As DNA, the CDR3 is TGTGCCAGTAGTATTCTAAACAGCAATCAGCCCCAGCATTTT. The rearrangement links TRBV19 to TRBJ1-5; no clear D gene. This CDR3 comprises 14 residues. Germline CDR1 LNHDA, CDR2 SQIVND (reference sequence). Trimming stripped 3 bases from V and 1 base from J, with 7 bases between.